A single T cell receptor beta chain is shown here with its context. This clonotype showed up many times. This clone's antigen is unknown. Base qualities are not provided; no much larger clone lies one nucleotide away. From cysteine to phenylalanine, the CDR3 is 17 amino acids long. Only the CDR3 region is kept as DNA, spanning 51 bases read in frame from base 1. V and J lose 1 base and 0 bases, and a span of 15 bases separates them. Via the germline V gene, CDR1 is SGHRS and CDR2 YFSETQ. In the paper's terms, the treatment or condition label means: live attenuated yellow fever vaccine strain. A standard Ficoll-Paque protocol was used to isolate PBMCs from peripheral blood. Dynabeads CD4 and CD8 positive selection kits were used to isolate CD4 and CD8 T-cell fractions. RNA was extracted with TriZol from bulk PBMCs, CD4 and CD8 fractions, and dextramer-positive and dextramer-negative fractions. The data derive from a study of T cells after yellow fever vaccination (dated by TCRdb to about 2019). Study-wide context: Libraries from fractions with low cell numbers were prepared with the SMART-Seq v4 Ultra Low Input RNA kit. Bulk TCR alpha and beta repertoires were sequenced longitudinally to track T-cell clones before and after primary and booster YFV17D yellow fever vaccination. The cohort comprised two healthy male donors, one aged 18 to 30 and one aged 30 to 40 years. Blood was drawn at multiple timepoints before and after primary and secondary immunization, with bulk PBMC replicates and cell subsets isolated. Summary of the overall study and its limitations: Most clones expanded after primary vaccination were re-detected after the booster (around 96% of CD4 and around 88% of CD8), suggesting broad memory maintenance. Only a couple of donors were included in the study, so the extent to which the findings can be generalized is limited. A small fraction of clonotypes showed up in both the CD4 and CD8 compartments, probably as a result of convergent recombination. FACS-sorted repertoires could contain abundant contaminating clonotypes from the bulk population, so computational filtering was required. Compared with the primary T-cell response, the secondary T-cell response was faster but weaker, reaching its peak on day 5 rather than on day 15.

TCR cDNA was made using 5'RACE template switching, a step that added a universal primer site and unique molecular identifiers. Priming for cDNA synthesis came from both the TCR alpha and TCR beta constant segments. Library amplification involved two PCR steps, and the second step added sample barcodes and sequencing adapters. Sequencing of the libraries was done on either Illumina HiSeq 2500 (2x100 bp) or NovaSeq (2x150 bp). The authors' pipeline ran thus. MIGEC was used to demultiplex reads and collapse the reads into UMI consensus sequences, and MiXCR was used for V(D)J alignment. Using edgeR on replicate PBMC samples, clonotypes were called vaccine-responding if FDR was below 0.01 and the log2 fold change was above 5 up to day 15. Bulk clonotypes were assigned CD4 or CD8 identity according to which sequenced CD4 or CD8 repertoire held them at higher abundance. The public reads were reprocessed in TCRdb via fastp at Q25 and MiXCR, keeping in-frame beta chains. All rows with the same CDR3 protein become a single entry with the most common DNA and genes. The V and J calls here are based on TCRdb, not the publication. This sample gives roughly 74,000 distinct CDR3 sequences in total; 7.1% of them show up just once. The leading ten clones occupy around 32% of the sample.

Specimen: CD8+ T cells sorted from PBMCs, collected around 5 days after the first yellow fever vaccination. This receptor chain uses TRBV5-1 and TRBJ2-3, with no D gene named confidently. The clonotype originates from a man aged 18 to 29 who received the YFV17D yellow fever vaccine. The nucleotide sequence reads TGCGCCAGCAGCTTGCAGTATGAGGCCCCAAGCACAGATACGCAGTATTTT. It is translated as CASSLQYEAPSTDTQYF. The variable domain in full, with residues beyond the CDR3 obtained from the reference TRBV5-1 and TRBJ2-3 genes, is KAGVTQTPRYLIKTRGQQVTLSCSPISGHRSVSWYQQTPGQGLQFLFEYFSETQRNKGNFPGRFSGRQFSNSRSEMNVSTLELGDSALYLCASSLQYEAPSTDTQYFGPGTRLTVL.